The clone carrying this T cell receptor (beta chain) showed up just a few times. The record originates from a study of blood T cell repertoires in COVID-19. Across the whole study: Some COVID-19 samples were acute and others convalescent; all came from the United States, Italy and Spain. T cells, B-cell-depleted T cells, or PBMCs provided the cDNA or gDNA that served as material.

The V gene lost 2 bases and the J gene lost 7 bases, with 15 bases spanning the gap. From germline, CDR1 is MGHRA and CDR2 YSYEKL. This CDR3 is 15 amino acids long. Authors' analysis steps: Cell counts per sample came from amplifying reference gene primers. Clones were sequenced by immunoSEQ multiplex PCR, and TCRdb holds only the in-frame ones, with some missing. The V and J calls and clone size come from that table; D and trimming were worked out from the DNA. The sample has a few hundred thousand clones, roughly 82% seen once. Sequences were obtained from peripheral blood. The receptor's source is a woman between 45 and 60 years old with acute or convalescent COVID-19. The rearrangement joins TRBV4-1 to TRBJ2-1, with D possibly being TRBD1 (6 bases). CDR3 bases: TGCGCCAGCAGCCAAAAGGCCTCTGACAGGAATGAGCAGTTCTTC. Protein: CASSQKASDRNEQFF.